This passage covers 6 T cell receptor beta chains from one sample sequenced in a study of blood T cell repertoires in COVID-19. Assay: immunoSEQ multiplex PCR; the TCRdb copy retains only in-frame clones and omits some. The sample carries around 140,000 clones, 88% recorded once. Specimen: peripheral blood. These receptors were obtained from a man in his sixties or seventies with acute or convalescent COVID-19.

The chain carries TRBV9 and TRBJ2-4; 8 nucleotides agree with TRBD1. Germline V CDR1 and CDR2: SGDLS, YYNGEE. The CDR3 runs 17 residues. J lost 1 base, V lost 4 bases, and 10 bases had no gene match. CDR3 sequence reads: CASSHPGGDFAKNIQYF. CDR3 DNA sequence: TGTGCCAGCAGCCACCCAGGGGGCGATTTCGCCAAAAACATTCAGTACTTC.

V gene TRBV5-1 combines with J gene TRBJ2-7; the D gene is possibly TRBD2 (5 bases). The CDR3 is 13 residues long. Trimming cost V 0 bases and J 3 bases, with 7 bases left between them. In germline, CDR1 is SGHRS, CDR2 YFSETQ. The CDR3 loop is CASSLVGLYEQYF. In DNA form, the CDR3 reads TGCGCCAGCAGCTTGGTCGGACTCTACGAGCAGTACTTC. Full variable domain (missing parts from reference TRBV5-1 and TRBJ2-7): KAGVTQTPRYLIKTRGQQVTLSCSPISGHRSVSWYQQTPGQGLQFLFEYFSETQRNKGNFPGRFSGRQFSNSRSEMNVSTLELGDSALYLCASSLVGLYEQYFGPGTRLTVT.

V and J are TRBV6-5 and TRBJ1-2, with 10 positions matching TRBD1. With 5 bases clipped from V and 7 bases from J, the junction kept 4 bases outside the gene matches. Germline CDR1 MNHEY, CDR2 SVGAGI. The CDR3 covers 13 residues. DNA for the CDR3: TGTGCCAGCAGTCCGACAGGGGGCCCTGGCTACACCTTC. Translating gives CASSPTGGPGYTF.

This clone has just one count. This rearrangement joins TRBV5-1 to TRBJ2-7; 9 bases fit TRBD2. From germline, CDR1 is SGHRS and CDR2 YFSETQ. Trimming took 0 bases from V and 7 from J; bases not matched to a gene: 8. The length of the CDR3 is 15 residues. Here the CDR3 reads CASSLETAGGSEQYF. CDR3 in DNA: TGCGCCAGCAGCTTGGAAACAGCGGGAGGTAGTGAGCAGTACTTC.

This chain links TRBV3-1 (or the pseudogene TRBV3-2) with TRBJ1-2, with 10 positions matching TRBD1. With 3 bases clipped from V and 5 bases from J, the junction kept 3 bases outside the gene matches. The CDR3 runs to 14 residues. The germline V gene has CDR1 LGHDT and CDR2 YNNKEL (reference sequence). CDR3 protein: CASSHSGQGYGYTF. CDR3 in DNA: TGTGCCAGCAGCCACTCGGGACAGGGGTATGGCTACACCTTC.

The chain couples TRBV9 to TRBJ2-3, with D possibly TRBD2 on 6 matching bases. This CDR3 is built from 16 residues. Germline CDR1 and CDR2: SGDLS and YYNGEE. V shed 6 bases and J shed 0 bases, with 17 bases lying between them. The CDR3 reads CASTFPASGSTDTQYF. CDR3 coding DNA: TGTGCCAGCACCTTCCCAGCGAGCGGGAGCACAGATACGCAGTATTTT.